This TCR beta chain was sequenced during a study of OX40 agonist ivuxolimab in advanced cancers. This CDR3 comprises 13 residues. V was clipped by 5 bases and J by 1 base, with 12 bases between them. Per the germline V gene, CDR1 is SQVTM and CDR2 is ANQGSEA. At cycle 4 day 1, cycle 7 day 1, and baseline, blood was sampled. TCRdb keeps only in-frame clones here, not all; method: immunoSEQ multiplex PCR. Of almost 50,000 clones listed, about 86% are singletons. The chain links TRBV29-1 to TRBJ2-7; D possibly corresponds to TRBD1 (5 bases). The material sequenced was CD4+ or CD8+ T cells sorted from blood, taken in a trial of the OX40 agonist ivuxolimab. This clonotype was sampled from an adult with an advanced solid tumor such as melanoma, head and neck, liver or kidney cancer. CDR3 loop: CSVQGVDSYEQYF. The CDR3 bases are TGCAGCGTTCAAGGGGTAGATTCCTACGAGCAGTACTTC.